This TCR beta chain was documented in a study of shared clonotypes between healthy human individuals. Terminally differentiated effector memory CD45RA+ cells were left out of the naive CD8 fraction, which was CD45RO-negative and positively selected for CCR7. The donors were adults (healthy and HIV-negative) with no recent acute infections or vaccinations. J gave up 5 bases and V 4 bases, and 8 bases lay outside the gene matches. This CDR3 is built from 14 residues. Using immunoSEQ multiplex PCR, the repertoire was profiled, and TCRdb retains in-frame clones only, with some absent. The table records some 1,900,000 clones, over 85% of them present only once.

Input material: naive CD8+ T cells sorted from blood. This clonotype was obtained from a young man in good health. V usage is TRBV23-1 and J usage is TRBJ2-7, with 7 positions matching TRBD1. TRBV23-1 carries the ORF label, with uncertain function. CDR3 coding DNA: TGCGCCAGCAGTCTCATGGACAGGCTCCACGAGCAGTACTTC. It yields the protein CASSLMDRLHEQYF.